This T cell receptor beta chain was identified in a study of blood T cell repertoires in COVID-19. Study details: The study drew acute and convalescent COVID-19 samples from the United States, Italy and Spain. The cDNA or gDNA used as material had been derived from T cells, B-cell-depleted T cells, or PBMCs.

In the authors' workflow: Amplification of reference gene primers was used by the study to estimate nucleated cell counts. TCRdb keeps only in-frame clones here, not all; method: immunoSEQ multiplex PCR. V and J calls and clone size come straight from that table; D and trimming were deduced from the DNA. The table has 50,000 to 65,000 clones, roughly 90% seen once. The V and J ends lost 0 bases and 0 bases respectively, with 12 bases between them. This CDR3 is 17 amino acids long. Germline CDR1 KGHSH, CDR2 LQKENI. The chain uses TRBV18 and TRBJ2-4; D gene uncertain. The sample taken for sequencing was peripheral blood. The receptor was derived from a man aged 55 to 70 with acute or convalescent COVID-19. The CDR3 region has the DNA TGTGCCAGCTCACCACCACCTTGGGCCGCAGCCAAAAACATTCAGTACTTC. Protein: CASSPPPWAAAKNIQYF.